Each of the 7 T cell receptor beta chains below was sequenced from the same sample in a study of shared clonotypes between healthy human individuals. Profiling relied on immunoSEQ multiplex PCR, and the TCRdb table lists in-frame clones only, not all of them. The data show under 600,000 clones, with 70% to 80% seen just once and around 12% held by the top ten. The sample was PBMCs. The receptors derive from a woman aged 40 to 49 in good health. Some clones in this sample may be carry-over from other donors' samples.

The chain links TRBV28 to TRBJ2-3; D is unclear. V was shortened by 5 bases and J by 6 bases, with 15 bases between the two germline ends. Germline V CDR1 and CDR2: MDHEN, SYDVKM. This CDR3 has 14 residues. CDR3: CASSKTSGWDTQYF. The DNA for the CDR3 is TGTGCCAGCAGTAAGACGAGTGGGTGGGATACGCAGTATTTT.

CDR3 protein: CASSSLGGVAGGGEQFF. CDR3 coding DNA: TGTGCCAGCAGCTCGTTGGGAGGGGTAGCGGGAGGTGGTGAGCAGTTCTTC. The V call is TRBV7-3, the J call TRBJ2-1; 10 nucleotides align to TRBD2. The length of the CDR3 is 17 residues. Germline-derived CDR1 and CDR2 are SGHTA and FQGTGA. With V trimmed by 4 bases and J by 9 bases, 15 bases remained unmatched.

Only one count was recorded for this clone. The V and J genes are TRBV5-4 and TRBJ2-7; D remains ambiguous. Germline loops: CDR1 SGHNT, CDR2 YYREEE (reference sequence). V lost 0 bases to trimming and J lost 2 bases, with 9 bases between them. This CDR3 comprises 14 residues. In DNA, the CDR3 is TGTGCCAGCAGCTTGGGTCGCTCCACCTACGAGCAGTACTTC. Its protein is CASSLGRSTYEQYF.

The chain couples TRBV9 to TRBJ1-5, with D perhaps TRBD1 (6 bases). Germline CDR1 and CDR2: SGDLS and YYNGEE. V gave up 4 bases and J gave up 6 bases, with 11 bases separating them. The CDR3 is 13 residues long. The CDR3, as DNA: TGTGCCAGCAGCAAGGGGGGGGCTCAGCCCCAGCATTTT. This sequence encodes CASSKGGAQPQHF.

This clone was picked up a small number of times. V usage is TRBV19 and J usage is TRBJ1-2; no clear D gene. The CDR3 runs 15 residues. Germline loops: CDR1 LNHDA, CDR2 SQIVND (reference sequence). The V and J ends lost 1 base and 4 bases respectively, with 13 bases between them. CDR3 bases: TGTGCCAGTAGTATAGTGGCTAGACAAGGCTATGGCTACACCTTC. The encoded protein is CASSIVARQGYGYTF.

V and J are TRBV4-1 and TRBJ1-2, with a possible D match to TRBD1 (5 bases). Between the trimmed V and J ends, which lost 4 bases and 4 bases, there was a span of 13 bases. This CDR3 has 14 residues. Germline V gene data show CDR1 as MGHRA and CDR2 as YSYEKL. CDR3 residues: CASSRRAEGYGYTF. The CDR3 DNA follows: TGCGCCAGCAGCCGCAGGGCGGAAGGCTATGGCTACACCTTC.

This chain uses TRBV5-1 with TRBJ2-1; 7 bases map to TRBD2. The germline gives CDR1 SGHRS, CDR2 YFSETQ. V lost 0 bases and J lost 0; bases outside the gene matches: 3. This CDR3 spans 16 amino acids. CDR3 sequence reads: CASSLVGGSSYNEQFF. Here the CDR3 DNA reads TGCGCCAGCAGCTTGGTCGGCGGGAGCTCCTACAATGAGCAGTTCTTC.